This record concerns one T cell receptor beta chain sequence. Its specificity is unknown. The CDR3 length is 13 residues. Germline V gene sequence: CDR1 MGHRA, CDR2 YSYEKL. V lost 0 bases, J lost 8 bases, and 7 bases lay in between. These data come from a study of cytomegalovirus exposure and HLA in healthy donors. Study findings and constraints: Analyzed later, most CMV-associated TCR beta chains appeared HLA-restricted.

With 60 Vbeta and 13 Jbeta primers, the PCR was carried out. The protocol was immunoSEQ multiplex PCR, while the TCRdb copy is restricted to in-frame clones and leaves out a portion. The sample yields 75,000 to 95,000 clones, about four fifths seen once. The V gene is TRBV4-1, the J gene TRBJ1-4; D unresolved. Specimen: PBMCs. The sequence derives from a woman younger than 30 in good health and CMV-seropositive. DNA for the CDR3: TGCGCCAGCAGCCAAGATCGTTCCGAAAAACTGTTTTTT. It codes for CASSQDRSEKLFF.